This T cell receptor (beta chain) was obtained from a study of patients and donors after allogeneic stem cell transplantation. The CDR3 has 16 amino acids. The germline V gene has CDR1 MNHNS and CDR2 SASEGT. The ends lost 10 bases at V and 4 bases at J; junction bases unmatched: 11. Via MiXCR, TCRdb re-called the RT-PCR reads, giving one row per CDR3 protein. The data hold about 960,000 distinct CDR3 sequences, with roughly 18% observed a single time. This clonotype was seen just once. The J gene is TRBJ2-3, the V gene TRBV6-1; 13 bases align to TRBD2. This receptor was obtained from a human donor who was either an allogeneic HSCT recipient or a stem cell or donor lymphocyte infusion donor (not recorded which). It is not recorded whose cells these are; they may come from a transplant donor. Sequenced material: blood, either unsorted or a sorted T cell fraction (not recorded which). This CDR3 is CATLGLAGIRADTQYF. DNA for the CDR3: TGTGCCACCCTGGGACTAGCGGGAATTAGGGCAGATACGCAGTATTTT.